This T cell receptor beta chain was found in a study of blood T cell repertoires in COVID-19. The overall study: From the United States, Italy and Spain came samples of acute and convalescent COVID-19.

Germline values: CDR1 LNHDA, CDR2 SQIVND (reference sequence). The CDR3 is 15 amino acids. V lost 5 bases and J 8 bases, leaving 21 bases between the germline ends. Produced via immunoSEQ multiplex PCR; TCRdb's table is partial and in-frame only. This sample has more than 100,000 clones; 80% to 90% occur once, and the top ten carry less than 20%. The chain carries TRBV19 and TRBJ1-2, with a weak D call TRBD1 (5 bases). Material: peripheral blood. This receptor was taken from a man aged 50-59 years with active or convalescent COVID-19. CDR3 protein: CASSPWEGIVDGYTF. The DNA for the CDR3 is TGTGCCAGTAGTCCCTGGGAGGGGATTGTCGACGGCTACACCTTC.